Reported below is one T cell receptor (beta chain). Its matching antigen is unknown. This table comes from immunoSEQ multiplex PCR, and its TCRdb copy is limited to in-frame clones, with some not included. The sample lists approximately 82,000 clones, 80% to 95% occurring once. The data stem from a study of T cell responses to AZD1222 COVID-19 vaccine. Notes on the study in general: After two AZD1222 doses, spike-specific TCR breadth and depth rose versus day 0. At baseline, just five to seven AZD1222 recipients tested seropositive. Donors were mostly white British, more females; clonal diversity possibly underestimated.

The V gene lost 3 bases and the J gene lost 5 bases, with 15 bases spanning the gap. Germline loops: CDR1 SGHRS, CDR2 YFSETQ. The CDR3 covers 14 residues. V is TRBV5-1 and J is TRBJ2-7; possible D gene TRBD1, 7 bases. Sample: peripheral blood, taken 28 days after the second AZD1222 dose. The origin of this receptor is an adult who received the AZD1222 COVID-19 vaccine. DNA for the CDR3: TGCGCCAGCAGCTCCGACAGGGAGGTCGACGAGCAGTACTTC. Its translation is CASSSDREVDEQYF.